This is a list of T cell receptor beta chains from one sample in a study of blood T cell repertoires in COVID-19. Sequencing used immunoSEQ multiplex PCR; TCRdb keeps in-frame clones, though not all of them. The table has some 100,000 clones, roughly 80% seen once. Source material: peripheral blood. Receptors were obtained from a man between 50 and 59 years old with acute or convalescent COVID-19. CDR3s leave out the opening cysteine and the closing phenylalanine or tryptophan.

J | V | CDR3
TRBJ2-3 | TRBV28 | ASGTGVSTDTQY
TRBJ1-6 | TRBV3-1/TRBV3-2 | ASSQGQGSSPLH
TRBJ1-2 | TRBV20-1 | SARGEI
TRBJ2-7 | TRBV5-1 | ASSFSGTRYIEQY
TRBJ1-2 | TRBV7-9 | ASSPQGPSDYGYT
TRBJ2-5 | TRBV5-6 | ASSHDRRAQETQY
TRBJ1-2 | TRBV9 | ASSSTGKAYGYT
TRBJ2-5 | TRBV10-2 | ASKLLAAQETQY
TRBJ2-1 | TRBV30 | AWTSAGGLATNNEQF
TRBJ1-1 | TRBV9 | ASSVDMASNTEAF
TRBJ1-6 | TRBV28 | ASSLQEVGISPLH
TRBJ2-7 | TRBV27 | ASIKTGGFPYEQY
TRBJ2-2 | TRBV6-5 | ATLSDRRNTGELF
TRBJ2-7 | TRBV30 | AWSKEAYEQY
TRBJ2-5 | TRBV30 | AWSAGITGETQY
TRBJ2-7 | TRBV7-3 | ASSLTYPITGDNEQY
TRBJ1-5 | TRBV4-1 | ASSQAPFRGQGQPQH
TRBJ1-2 | TRBV7-9 | ASSGRTGVGYT
TRBJ1-6 | TRBV5-6 | ASSHRDSHSYNSPLH
TRBJ2-5 | TRBV5-1 | ASSLEGLASQQETQY
TRBJ2-3 | TRBV6-5 | ASRILGHGTDTQY
TRBJ2-2 | TRBV4-1 | ASSQSRGRIIANTGELF
TRBJ1-5 | TRBV5-5 | ASSLAGTGHQPQH